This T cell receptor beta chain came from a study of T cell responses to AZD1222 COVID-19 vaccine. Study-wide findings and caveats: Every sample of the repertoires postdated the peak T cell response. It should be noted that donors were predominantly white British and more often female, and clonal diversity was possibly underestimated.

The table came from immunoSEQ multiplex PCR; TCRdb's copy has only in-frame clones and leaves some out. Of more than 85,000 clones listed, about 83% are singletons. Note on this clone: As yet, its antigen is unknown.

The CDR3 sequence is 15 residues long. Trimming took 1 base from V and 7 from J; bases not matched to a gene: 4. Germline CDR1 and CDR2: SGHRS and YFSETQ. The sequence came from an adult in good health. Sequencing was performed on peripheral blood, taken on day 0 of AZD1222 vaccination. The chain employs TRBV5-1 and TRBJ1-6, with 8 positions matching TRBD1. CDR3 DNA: TGCGCCAGCAGCTTGACAGGGGGTAGGAATTCACCCCTCCACTTT. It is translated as CASSLTGGRNSPLHF.